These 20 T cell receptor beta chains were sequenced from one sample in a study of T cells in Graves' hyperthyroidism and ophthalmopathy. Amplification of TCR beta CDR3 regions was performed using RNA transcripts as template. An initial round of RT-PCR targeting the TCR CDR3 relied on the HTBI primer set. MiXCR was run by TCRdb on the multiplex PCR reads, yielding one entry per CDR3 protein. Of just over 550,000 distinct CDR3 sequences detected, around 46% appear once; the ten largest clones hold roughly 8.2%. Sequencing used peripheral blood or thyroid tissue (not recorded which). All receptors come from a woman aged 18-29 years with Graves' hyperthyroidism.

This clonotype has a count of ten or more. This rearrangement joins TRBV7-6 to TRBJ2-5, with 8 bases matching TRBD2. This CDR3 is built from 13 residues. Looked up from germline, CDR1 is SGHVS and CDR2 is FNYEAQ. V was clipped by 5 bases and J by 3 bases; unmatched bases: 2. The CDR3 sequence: CASSRAGEETQYF. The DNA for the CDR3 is TGTGCCAGCAGCCGAGCGGGAGAAGAGACCCAGTACTTC.

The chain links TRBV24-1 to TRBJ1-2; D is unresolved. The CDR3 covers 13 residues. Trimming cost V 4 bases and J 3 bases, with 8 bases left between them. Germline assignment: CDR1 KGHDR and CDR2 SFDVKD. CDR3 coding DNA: TGTGCCACCAGTGAGTGGGAGGACTATGGCTACACCTTC. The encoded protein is CATSEWEDYGYTF.

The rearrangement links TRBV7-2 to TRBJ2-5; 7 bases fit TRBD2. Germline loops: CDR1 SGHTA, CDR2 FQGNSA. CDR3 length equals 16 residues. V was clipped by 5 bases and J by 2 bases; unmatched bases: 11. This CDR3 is CASSLSPSGVQETQYF. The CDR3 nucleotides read TGTGCCAGCAGCCTTAGCCCTAGCGGTGTACAAGAGACCCAGTACTTC.

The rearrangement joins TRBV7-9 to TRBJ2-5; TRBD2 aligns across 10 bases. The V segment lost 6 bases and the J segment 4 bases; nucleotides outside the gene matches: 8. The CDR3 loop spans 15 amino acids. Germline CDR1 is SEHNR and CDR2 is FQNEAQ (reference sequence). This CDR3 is CASSPGTSVGETQYF. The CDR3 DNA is TGTGCCAGCAGTCCCGGGACTAGCGTTGGAGAGACCCAGTACTTC.

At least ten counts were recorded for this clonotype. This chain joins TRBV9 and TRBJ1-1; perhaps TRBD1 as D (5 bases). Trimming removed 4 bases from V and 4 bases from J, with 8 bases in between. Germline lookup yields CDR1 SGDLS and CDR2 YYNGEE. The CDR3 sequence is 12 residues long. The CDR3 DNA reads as TGTGCCAGCAGCCTGACAGTCACTGAAGCTTTCTTT. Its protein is CASSLTVTEAFF.

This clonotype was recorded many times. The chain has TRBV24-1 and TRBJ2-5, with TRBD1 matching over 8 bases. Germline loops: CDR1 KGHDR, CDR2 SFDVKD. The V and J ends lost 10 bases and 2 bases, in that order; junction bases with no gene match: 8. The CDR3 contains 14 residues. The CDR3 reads CATQLRTGQETQYF. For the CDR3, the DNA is TGTGCCACGCAGCTAAGGACAGGGCAAGAGACCCAGTACTTC.

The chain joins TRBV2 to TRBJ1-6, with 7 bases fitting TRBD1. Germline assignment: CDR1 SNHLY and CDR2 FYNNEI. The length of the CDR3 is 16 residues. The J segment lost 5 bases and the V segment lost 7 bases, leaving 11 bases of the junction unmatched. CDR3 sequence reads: CASKWGTGEDNSPLHF. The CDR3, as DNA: TGTGCCAGCAAGTGGGGCACAGGGGAAGATAATTCACCCCTCCACTTT.

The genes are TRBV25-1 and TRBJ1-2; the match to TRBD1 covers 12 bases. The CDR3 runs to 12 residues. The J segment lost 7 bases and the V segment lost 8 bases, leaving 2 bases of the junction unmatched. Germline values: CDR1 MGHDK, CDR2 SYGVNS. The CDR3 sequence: CASWDRGLGYTF. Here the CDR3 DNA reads TGTGCCAGCTGGGACAGGGGGCTTGGCTACACCTTC.

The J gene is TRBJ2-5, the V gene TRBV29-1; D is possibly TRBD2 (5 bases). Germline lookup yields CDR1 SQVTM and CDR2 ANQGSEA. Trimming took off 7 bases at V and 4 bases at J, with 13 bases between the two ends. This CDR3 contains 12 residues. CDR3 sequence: CSAQAAGETQYF. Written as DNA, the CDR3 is TGCAGCGCTCAAGCGGCAGGAGAGACCCAGTACTTC.

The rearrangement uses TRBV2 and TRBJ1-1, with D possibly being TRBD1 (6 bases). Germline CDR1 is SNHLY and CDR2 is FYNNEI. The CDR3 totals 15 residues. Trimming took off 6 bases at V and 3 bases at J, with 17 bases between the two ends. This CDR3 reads CASSLTGRQDTEAFF. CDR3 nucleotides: TGTGCCAGCAGCTTGACAGGACGGCAGGACACTGAAGCTTTCTTT.

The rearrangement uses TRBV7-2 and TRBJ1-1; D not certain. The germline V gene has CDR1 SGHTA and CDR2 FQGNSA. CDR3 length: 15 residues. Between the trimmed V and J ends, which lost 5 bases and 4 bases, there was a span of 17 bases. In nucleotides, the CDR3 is TGTGCCAGCAGCCGGGGAGGGATGGAGAGCACTGAAGCTTTCTTT. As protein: CASSRGGMESTEAFF.

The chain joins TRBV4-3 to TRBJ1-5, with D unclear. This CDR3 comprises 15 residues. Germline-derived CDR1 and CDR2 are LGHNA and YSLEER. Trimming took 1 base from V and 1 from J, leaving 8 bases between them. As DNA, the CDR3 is TGCGCCAGCAGCCAAGCCGCCGTAAGCAATCAGCCCCAGCATTTT. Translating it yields CASSQAAVSNQPQHF.

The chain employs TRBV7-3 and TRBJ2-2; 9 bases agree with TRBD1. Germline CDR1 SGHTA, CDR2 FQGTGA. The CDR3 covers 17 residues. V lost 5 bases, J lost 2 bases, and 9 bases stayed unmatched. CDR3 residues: CASSQDWDRVNTGELFF. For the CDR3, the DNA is TGTGCCAGCAGCCAAGACTGGGACAGGGTAAACACCGGGGAGCTGTTTTTT.

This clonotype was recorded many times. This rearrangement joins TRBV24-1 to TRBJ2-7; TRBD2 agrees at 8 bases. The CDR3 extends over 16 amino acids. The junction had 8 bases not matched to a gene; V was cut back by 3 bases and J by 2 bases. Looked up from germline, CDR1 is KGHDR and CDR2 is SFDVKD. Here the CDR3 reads CATSDGQREWPYEQYF. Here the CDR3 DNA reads TGTGCCACCAGTGATGGCCAGCGGGAGTGGCCCTACGAGCAGTACTTC.

The CDR3 is CASSPDQNEAFF. The CDR3 DNA reads as TGTGCCAGCTCACCTGACCAAAATGAAGCTTTCTTT. V and J are TRBV18 and TRBJ1-1, with D hard to call. In germline, CDR1 is KGHSH, CDR2 LQKENI. V shed 3 bases and J shed 7 bases, with 9 bases lying between them. This CDR3 is built from 12 residues. The whole variable domain, remainder taken from reference TRBV18 and TRBJ1-1, is NAGVMQNPRHLVRRRGQEARLRCSPMKGHSHVYWYRQLPEEGLKFMVYLQKENIIDESGMPKERFSAEFPKEGPSILRIQQVVRGDSAAYFCASSPDQNEAFFGQGTRLTVV.

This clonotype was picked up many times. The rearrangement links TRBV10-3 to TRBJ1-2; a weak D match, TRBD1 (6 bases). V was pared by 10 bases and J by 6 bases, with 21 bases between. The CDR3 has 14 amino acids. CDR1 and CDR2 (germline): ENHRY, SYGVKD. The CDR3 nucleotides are TGTGCCACCAGCACGGAGGGGGGCAACGATGGCTACACCTTC. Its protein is CATSTEGGNDGYTF.

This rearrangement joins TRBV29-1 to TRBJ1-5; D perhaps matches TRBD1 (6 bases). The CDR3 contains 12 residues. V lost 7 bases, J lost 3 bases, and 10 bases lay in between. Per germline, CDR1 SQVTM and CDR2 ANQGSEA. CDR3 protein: CSGDRHNQPQHF. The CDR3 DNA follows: TGCAGCGGTGACAGGCACAATCAGCCCCAGCATTTT.

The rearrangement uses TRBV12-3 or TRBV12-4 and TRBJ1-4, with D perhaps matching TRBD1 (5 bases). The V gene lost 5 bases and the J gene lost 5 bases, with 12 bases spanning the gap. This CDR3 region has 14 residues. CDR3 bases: TGTGCCAGCAGTACGCCGGGGCGAAATGAAAAACTGTTTTTT. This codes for CASSTPGRNEKLFF.

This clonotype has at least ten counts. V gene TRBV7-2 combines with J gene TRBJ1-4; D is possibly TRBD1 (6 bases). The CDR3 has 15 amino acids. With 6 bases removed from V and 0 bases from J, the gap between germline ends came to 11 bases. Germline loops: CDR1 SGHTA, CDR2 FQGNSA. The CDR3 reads CASRTGTTTNEKLFF. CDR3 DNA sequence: TGTGCCAGCAGAACAGGGACGACAACTAATGAAAAACTGTTTTTT. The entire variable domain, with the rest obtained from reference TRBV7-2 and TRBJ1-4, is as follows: GAGVSQSPSNKVTEKGKDVELRCDPISGHTALYWYRQSLGQGLEFLIYFQGNSAPDKSGLPSDRFSAERTGGSVSTLTIQRTQQEDSAVYLCASRTGTTTNEKLFFGSGTQLSVL.

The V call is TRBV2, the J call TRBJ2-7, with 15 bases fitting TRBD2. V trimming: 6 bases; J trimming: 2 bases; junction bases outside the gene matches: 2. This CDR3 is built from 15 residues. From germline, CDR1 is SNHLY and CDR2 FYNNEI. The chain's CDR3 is CASSGTSGRTYEQYF. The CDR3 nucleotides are TGTGCCAGCAGCGGGACTAGCGGGAGGACCTACGAGCAGTACTTC.